This entry is about one TCR beta chain. The antigen is unknown. Each bulk PBMC sample had roughly 400 ng DNA loaded. Assay used: immunoSEQ multiplex PCR; TCRdb lists only in-frame clones, some missing. The sample includes fewer than 16,000 clones, approximately 81% seen only once; the top ten take roughly 5%. The sample is drawn from a study of blood T cell dynamics during melanoma immunotherapy. For the study at large: Patients with metastatic melanoma got pembrolizumab or nivolumab-ipilimumab as first-line care.

The sample's time point: pre-treatment baseline. Disease control meant complete response, partial response or stable disease at 12 weeks. CDR3 length equals 11 residues. The V end was cut by 7 bases, the J end by 4 bases, with 11 bases between. The germline V gene encodes CDR1 GTSNPN and CDR2 SVGIG (reference sequence). Study findings and constraints: Unlike progressors, later disease-control patients had W3 repertoires gaining clonality or diversity.

The material sequenced was blood, taken from a patient treated with checkpoint blockade. The rearrangement links TRBV30 to TRBJ2-7; no definite D call. The origin of this receptor is a human donor with melanoma. The CDR3 is CALSERYEQYF. In DNA form, the CDR3 reads TGTGCCTTATCAGAAAGATACGAGCAGTACTTC.